The clone carrying this T cell receptor (beta chain) was observed once. Its antigen is still unknown. This sample is part of a study of cytomegalovirus exposure and HLA in healthy donors. Study-wide points: About 90% or about 30% of the time was how often most TCR beta V segments were productive, according to an earlier analysis. Follow-up analysis seemed to connect common viral pathogens with several of the most significant clusters identified. Within a later analysis, the majority of CMV-associated TCR beta chains appeared HLA-restricted. TCR beta chains associated with HLA were, in a later analysis, more clonally expanded than equally common others.

PCR employed 60 Vbeta and 13 Jbeta primers. Assay: immunoSEQ multiplex PCR; the TCRdb copy retains only in-frame clones and omits some. The sample contains tens of thousands of clones, over 60% of which appear only once. The sequenced sample was PBMCs. The source of this sequence is a male donor in good health and CMV-seropositive.

The CDR3 loop is CASSLVNSGGAKTQYF. The DNA for the CDR3 is TGTGCCAGCAGCTTAGTTAATAGCGGGGGGGCTAAGACCCAGTACTTC. The chain couples TRBV7-2 to TRBJ2-5, with 11 bases lining up with TRBD2. V lost 1 base and J lost 6; bases outside the gene matches: 7. This CDR3 comprises 16 residues. Germline V CDR1 and CDR2: SGHTA, FQGNSA.